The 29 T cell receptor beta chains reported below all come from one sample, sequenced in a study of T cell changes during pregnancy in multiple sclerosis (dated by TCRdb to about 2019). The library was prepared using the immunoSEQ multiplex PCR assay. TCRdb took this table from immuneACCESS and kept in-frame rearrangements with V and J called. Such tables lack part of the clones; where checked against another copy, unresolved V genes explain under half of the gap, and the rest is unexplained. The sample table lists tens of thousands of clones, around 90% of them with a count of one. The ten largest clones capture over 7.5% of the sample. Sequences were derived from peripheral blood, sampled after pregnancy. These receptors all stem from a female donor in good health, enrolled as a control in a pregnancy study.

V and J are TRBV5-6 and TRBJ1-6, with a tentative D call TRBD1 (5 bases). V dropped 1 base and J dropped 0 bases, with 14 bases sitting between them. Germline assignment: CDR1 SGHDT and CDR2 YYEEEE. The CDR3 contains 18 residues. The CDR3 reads CASSLSGQSVSYNSPLHF. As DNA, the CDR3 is TGTGCCAGCAGCTTGTCAGGACAATCTGTCTCCTATAATTCACCCCTCCACTTT.

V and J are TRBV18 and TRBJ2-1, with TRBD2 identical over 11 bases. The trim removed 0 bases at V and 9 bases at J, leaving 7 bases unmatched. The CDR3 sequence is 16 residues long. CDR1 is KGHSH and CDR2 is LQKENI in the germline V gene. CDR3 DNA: TGTGCCAGCTCACCACCCGGAGTAGCGGGAGGGCCTGAGCAGTTCTTC. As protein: CASSPPGVAGGPEQFF.

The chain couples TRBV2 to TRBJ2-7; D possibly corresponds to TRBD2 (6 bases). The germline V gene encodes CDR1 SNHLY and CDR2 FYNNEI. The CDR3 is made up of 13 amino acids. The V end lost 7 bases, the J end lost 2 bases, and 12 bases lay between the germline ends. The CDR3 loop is CASIVSGTYEQYF. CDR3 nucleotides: TGTGCCAGCATCGTTAGCGGTACCTACGAGCAGTACTTC.

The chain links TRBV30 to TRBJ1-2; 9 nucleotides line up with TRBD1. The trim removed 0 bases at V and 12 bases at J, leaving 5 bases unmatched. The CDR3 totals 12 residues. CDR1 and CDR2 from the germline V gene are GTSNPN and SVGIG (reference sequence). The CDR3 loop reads CAWSVTGGTNTF. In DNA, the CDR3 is TGTGCCTGGAGTGTGACAGGGGGGACCAACACCTTC.

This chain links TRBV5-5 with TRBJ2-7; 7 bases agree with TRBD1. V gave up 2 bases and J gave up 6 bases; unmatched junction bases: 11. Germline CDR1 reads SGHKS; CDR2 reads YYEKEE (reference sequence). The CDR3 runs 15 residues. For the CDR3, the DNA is TGTGCCAGCAGCTTAACGACAGGGACCACGGGCGAGCAGTACTTC. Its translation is CASSLTTGTTGEQYF.

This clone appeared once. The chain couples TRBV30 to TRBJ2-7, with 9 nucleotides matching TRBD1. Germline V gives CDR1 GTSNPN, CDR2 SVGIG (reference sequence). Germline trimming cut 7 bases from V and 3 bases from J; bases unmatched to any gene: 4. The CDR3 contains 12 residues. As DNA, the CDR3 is TGTGCCTCCAAGACAGGGGGCTACGAGCAGTACTTC. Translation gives CASKTGGYEQYF.

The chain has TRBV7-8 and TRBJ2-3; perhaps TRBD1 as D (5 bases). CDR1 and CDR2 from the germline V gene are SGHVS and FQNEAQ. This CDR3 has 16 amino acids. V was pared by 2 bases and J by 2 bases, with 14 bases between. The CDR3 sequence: CASSLWGGSTTDTQYF. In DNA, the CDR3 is TGTGCCAGCAGCTTATGGGGCGGCAGCACCACAGATACGCAGTATTTT. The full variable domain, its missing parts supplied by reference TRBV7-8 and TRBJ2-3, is GAGVSQSPRYKVAKRGQDVALRCDPISGHVSLFWYQQALGQGPEFLTYFQNEAQLDKSGLPSDRFFAERPEGSVSTLKIQRTQQEDSAVYLCASSLWGGSTTDTQYFGPGTRLTVL.

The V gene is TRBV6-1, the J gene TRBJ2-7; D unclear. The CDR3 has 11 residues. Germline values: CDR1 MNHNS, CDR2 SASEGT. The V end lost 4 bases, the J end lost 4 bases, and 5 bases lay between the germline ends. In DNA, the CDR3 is TGTGCCAGCAGTGTAAATTACGAGCAGTACTTC. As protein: CASSVNYEQYF.

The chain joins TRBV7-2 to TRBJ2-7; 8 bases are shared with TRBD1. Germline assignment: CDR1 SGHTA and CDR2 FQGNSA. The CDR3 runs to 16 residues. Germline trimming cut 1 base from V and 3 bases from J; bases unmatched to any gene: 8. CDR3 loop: CASSLVGDRPVYEQYF. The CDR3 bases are TGTGCCAGCAGCTTAGTGGGGGACAGGCCCGTCTACGAGCAGTACTTC.

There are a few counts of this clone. The DNA for the CDR3 is TGTGCCAGCAGGCCAGGGGCTATGAACACTGAAGCTTTCTTT. Protein sequence: CASRPGAMNTEAFF. The chain links TRBV5-4 to TRBJ1-1, with D possibly TRBD1 on 6 matching bases. CDR1 and CDR2 from the germline V gene are SGHNT and YYREEE (reference sequence). This CDR3 is built from 14 residues. V was shortened by 5 bases and J by 0 bases, with 11 bases between the two germline ends.

The CDR3 loop is CASRASGRAAGELFF. CDR3 DNA: TGTGCCAGCAGGGCTAGCGGGAGGGCAGCCGGGGAGCTGTTTTTT. The J gene is TRBJ2-2, the V gene TRBV6-1; 12 bases match TRBD2. Germline loops: CDR1 MNHNS, CDR2 SASEGT. V lost 6 bases, J lost 6 bases, and 5 bases stayed unmatched. The CDR3 loop spans 15 amino acids.

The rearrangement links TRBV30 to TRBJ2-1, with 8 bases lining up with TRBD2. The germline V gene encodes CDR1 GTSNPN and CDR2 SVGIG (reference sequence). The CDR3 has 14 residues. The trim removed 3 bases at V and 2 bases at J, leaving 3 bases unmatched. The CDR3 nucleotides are TGTGCCTGGAGGACTAGCGCGACCTACAATGAGCAGTTCTTC. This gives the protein CAWRTSATYNEQFF.

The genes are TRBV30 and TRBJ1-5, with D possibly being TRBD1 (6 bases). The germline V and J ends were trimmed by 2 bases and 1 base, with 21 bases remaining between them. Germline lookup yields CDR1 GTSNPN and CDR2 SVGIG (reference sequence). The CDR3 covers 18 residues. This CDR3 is CAWSPGRVQGRSNQPQHF. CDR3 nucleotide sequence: TGTGCCTGGAGTCCCGGCAGGGTACAGGGAAGAAGCAATCAGCCCCAGCATTTT.

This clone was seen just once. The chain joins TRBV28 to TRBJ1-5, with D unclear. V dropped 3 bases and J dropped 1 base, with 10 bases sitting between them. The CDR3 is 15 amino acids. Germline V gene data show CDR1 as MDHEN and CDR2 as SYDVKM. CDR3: CASSFAGLSNQPQHF. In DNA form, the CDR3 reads TGTGCCAGCAGTTTTGCGGGGTTGAGCAATCAGCCCCAGCATTTT.

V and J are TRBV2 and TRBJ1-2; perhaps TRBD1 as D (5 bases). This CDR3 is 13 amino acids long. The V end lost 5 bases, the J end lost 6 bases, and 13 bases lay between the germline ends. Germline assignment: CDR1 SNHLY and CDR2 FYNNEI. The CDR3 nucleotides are TGTGCCAGCAGTATGGGCAGGGAAGATGGCTACACCTTC. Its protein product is CASSMGREDGYTF.

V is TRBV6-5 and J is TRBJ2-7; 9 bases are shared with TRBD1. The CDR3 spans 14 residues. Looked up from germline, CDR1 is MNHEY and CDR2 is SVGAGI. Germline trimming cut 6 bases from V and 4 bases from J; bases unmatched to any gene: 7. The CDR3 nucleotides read TGTGCCAGCAGCCCGACAGGGGGTACGTACGAGCAGTACTTC. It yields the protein CASSPTGGTYEQYF.

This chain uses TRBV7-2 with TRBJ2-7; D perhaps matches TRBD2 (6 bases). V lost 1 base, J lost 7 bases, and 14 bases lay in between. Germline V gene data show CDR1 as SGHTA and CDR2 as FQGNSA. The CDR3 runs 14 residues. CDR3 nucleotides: TGTGCCAGCAGCTTAGGGGGGGAGATGTGGGAGCAGTACTTC. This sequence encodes CASSLGGEMWEQYF. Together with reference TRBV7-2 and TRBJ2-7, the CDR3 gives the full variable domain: GAGVSQSPSNKVTEKGKDVELRCDPISGHTALYWYRQSLGQGLEFLIYFQGNSAPDKSGLPSDRFSAERTGGSVSTLTIQRTQQEDSAVYLCASSLGGEMWEQYFGPGTRLTVT.

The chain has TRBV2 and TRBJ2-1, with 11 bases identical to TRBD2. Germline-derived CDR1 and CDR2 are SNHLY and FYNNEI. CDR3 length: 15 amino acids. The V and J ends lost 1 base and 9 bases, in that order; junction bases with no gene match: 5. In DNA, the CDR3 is TGTGCCAGCAGTGAAGTAGCGGGGGGGCTCAGTGAGCAGTTCTTC. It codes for CASSEVAGGLSEQFF. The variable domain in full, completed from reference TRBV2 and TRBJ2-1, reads EPEVTQTPSHQVTQMGQEVILRCVPISNHLYFYWYRQILGQKVEFLVSFYNNEISEKSEIFDDQFSVERPDGSNFTLKIRSTKLEDSAMYFCASSEVAGGLSEQFFGPGTRLTVL.

The CDR3 nucleotides are TGTGCCAGCAGCTCCCGGGGAAAGGATACGCAGTATTTT. This codes for CASSSRGKDTQYF. The chain recombines TRBV6-5 with TRBJ2-3; a weak D match, TRBD2 (5 bases). The V end was cut by 6 bases, the J end by 6 bases, with 13 bases between. CDR1 MNHEY and CDR2 SVGAGI come from the germline V gene. This CDR3 comprises 13 residues.

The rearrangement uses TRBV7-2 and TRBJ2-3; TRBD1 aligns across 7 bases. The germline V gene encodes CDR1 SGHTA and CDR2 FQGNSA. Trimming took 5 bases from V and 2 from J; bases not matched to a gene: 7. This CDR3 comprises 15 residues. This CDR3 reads CASSPRDRHTDTQYF. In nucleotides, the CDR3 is TGTGCCAGCAGCCCGAGGGACAGACACACAGATACGCAGTATTTT.

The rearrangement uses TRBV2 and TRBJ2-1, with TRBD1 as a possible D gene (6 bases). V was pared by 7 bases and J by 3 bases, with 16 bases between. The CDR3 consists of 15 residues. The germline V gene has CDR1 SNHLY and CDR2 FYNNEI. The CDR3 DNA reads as TGTGCCAGCATTCCCAGGGACACCCTCTACAATGAGCAGTTCTTC. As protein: CASIPRDTLYNEQFF.

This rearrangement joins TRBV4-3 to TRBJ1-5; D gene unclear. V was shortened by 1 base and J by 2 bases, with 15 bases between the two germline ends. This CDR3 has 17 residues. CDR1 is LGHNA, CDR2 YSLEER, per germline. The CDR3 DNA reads TGCGCCAGCAGCCAAGGTTTTACGGCCGGGGGCAATCAGCCCCAGCATTTT. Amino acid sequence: CASSQGFTAGGNQPQHF.

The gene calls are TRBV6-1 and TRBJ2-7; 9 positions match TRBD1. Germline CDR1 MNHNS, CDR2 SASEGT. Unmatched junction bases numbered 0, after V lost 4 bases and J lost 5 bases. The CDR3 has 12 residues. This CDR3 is CASSGQGDEQYF. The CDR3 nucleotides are TGTGCCAGCAGTGGACAGGGGGACGAGCAGTACTTC.

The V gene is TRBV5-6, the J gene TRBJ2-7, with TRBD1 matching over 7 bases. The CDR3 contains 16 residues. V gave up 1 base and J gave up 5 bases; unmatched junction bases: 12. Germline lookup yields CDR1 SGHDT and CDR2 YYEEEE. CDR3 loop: CASSLLLGQGDHEQYF. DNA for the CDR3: TGTGCCAGCAGCTTGTTACTAGGCCAGGGGGACCACGAGCAGTACTTC.

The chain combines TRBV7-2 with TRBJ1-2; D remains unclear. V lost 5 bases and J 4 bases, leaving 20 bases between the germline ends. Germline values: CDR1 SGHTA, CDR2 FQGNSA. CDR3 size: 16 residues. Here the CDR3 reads CASSLQMLSVGYGYTF. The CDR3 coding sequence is TGTGCCAGCAGCCTTCAAATGCTCAGTGTTGGCTATGGCTACACCTTC.

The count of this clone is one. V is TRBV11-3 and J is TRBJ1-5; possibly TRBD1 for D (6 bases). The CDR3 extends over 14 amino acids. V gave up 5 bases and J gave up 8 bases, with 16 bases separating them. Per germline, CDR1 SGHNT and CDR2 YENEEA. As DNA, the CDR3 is TGTGCCAGCAGCCAGTCAGGGGTTTCTGAGCCCCAGCATTTT. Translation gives CASSQSGVSEPQHF.

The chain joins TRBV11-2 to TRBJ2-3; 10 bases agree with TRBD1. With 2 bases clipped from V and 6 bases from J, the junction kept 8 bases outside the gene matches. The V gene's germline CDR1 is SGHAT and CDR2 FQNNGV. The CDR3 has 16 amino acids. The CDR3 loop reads CASSLLGQGSSDTQYF. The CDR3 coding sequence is TGTGCCAGCAGCTTATTGGGACAGGGGTCGTCGGATACGCAGTATTTT.

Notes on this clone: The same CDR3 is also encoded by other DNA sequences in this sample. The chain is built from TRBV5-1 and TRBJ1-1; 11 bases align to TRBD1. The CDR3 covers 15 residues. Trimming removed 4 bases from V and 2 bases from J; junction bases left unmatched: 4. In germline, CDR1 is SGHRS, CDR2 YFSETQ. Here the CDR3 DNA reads TGCGCCAGCAGCCCCGGGACAGGGGGAAACACTGAAGCTTTCTTT. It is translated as CASSPGTGGNTEAFF.

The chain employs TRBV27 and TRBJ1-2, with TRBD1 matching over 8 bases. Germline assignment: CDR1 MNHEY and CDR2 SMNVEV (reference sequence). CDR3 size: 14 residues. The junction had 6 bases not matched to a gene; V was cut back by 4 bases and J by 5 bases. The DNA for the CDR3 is TGTGCCAGCAGTTCGTTGACAGGGGAATATGGCTACACCTTC. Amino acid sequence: CASSSLTGEYGYTF.